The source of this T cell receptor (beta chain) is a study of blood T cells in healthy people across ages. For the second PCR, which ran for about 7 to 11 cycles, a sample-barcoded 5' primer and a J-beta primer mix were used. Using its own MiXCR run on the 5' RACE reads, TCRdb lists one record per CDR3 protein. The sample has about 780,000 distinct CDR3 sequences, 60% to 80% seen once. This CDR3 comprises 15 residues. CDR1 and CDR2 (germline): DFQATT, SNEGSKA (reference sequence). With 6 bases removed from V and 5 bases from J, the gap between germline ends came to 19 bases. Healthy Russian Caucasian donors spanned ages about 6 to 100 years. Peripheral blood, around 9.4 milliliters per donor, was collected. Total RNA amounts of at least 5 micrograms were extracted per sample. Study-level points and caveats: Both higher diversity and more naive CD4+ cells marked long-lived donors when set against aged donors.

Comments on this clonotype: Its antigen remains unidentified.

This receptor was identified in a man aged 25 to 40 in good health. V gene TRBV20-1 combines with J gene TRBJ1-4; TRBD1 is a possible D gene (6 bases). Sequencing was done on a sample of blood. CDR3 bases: TGCAGTGCAACCCTTCGAGGGGGGGTAAATGAAAAACTGTTTTTT. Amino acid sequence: CSATLRGGVNEKLFF.